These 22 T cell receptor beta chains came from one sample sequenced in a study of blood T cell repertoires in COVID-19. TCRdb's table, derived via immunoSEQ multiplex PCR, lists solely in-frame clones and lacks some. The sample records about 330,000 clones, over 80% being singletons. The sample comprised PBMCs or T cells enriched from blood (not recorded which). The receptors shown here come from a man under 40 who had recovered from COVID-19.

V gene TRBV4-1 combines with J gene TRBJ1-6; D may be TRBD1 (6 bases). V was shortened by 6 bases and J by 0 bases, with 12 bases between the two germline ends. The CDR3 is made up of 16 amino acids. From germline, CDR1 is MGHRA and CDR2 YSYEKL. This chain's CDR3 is CASSTGTSSYNSPLHF. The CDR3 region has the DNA TGCGCCAGCAGTACAGGGACTAGCTCCTATAATTCACCCCTCCACTTT.

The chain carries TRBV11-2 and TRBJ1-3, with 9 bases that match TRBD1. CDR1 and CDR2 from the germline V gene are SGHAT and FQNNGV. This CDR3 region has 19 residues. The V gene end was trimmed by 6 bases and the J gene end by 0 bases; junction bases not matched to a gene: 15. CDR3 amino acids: CASRSTGTGRFNSGNTIYF. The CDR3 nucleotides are TGTGCCAGCAGAAGTACCGGGACAGGGAGGTTTAACTCTGGAAACACCATATATTTT.

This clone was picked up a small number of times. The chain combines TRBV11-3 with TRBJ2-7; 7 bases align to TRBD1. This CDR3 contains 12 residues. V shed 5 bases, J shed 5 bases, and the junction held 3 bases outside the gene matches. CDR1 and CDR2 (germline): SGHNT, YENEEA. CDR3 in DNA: TGTGCCAGCAGCCTCGACAGGGACGAGCAGTACTTC. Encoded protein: CASSLDRDEQYF.

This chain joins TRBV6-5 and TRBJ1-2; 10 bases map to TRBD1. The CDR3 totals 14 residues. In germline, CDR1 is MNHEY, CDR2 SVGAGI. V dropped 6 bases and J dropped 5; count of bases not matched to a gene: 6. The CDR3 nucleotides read TGTGCCAGCAGGCGGGACAGGGGAAGGTATGGCTACACCTTC. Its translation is CASRRDRGRYGYTF.

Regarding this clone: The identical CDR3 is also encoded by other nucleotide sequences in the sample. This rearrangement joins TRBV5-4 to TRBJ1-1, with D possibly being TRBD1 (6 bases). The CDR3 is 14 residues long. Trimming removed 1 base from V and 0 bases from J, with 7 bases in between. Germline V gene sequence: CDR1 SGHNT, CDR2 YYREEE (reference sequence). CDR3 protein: CASSLQGMNTEAFF. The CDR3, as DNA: TGTGCCAGCAGCTTGCAGGGGATGAACACTGAAGCTTTCTTT.

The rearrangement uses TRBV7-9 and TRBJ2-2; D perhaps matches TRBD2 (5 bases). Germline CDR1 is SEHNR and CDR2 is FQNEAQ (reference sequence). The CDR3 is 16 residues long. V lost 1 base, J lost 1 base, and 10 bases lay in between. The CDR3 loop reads CASSLGSSKNTGELFF. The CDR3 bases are TGTGCCAGCAGCTTAGGGTCTAGCAAGAACACCGGGGAGCTGTTTTTT.

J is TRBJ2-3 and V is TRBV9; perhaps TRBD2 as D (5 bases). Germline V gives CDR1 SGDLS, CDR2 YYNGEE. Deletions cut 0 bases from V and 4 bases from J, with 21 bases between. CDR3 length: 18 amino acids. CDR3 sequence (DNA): TGTGCCAGCAGCGTAGGTGGTGGAGGCAGCCTCTCACCAGATACGCAGTATTTT. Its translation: CASSVGGGGSLSPDTQYF.

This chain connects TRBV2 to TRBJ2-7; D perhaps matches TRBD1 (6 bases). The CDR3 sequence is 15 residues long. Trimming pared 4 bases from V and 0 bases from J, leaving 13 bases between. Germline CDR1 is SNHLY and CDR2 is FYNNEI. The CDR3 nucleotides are TGTGCCAGCAGTGTAAGCCTGGACAGCTCCTACGAGCAGTACTTC. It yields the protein CASSVSLDSSYEQYF. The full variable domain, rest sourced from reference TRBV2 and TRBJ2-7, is EPEVTQTPSHQVTQMGQEVILRCVPISNHLYFYWYRQILGQKVEFLVSFYNNEISEKSEIFDDQFSVERPDGSNFTLKIRSTKLEDSAMYFCASSVSLDSSYEQYFGPGTRLTVT.

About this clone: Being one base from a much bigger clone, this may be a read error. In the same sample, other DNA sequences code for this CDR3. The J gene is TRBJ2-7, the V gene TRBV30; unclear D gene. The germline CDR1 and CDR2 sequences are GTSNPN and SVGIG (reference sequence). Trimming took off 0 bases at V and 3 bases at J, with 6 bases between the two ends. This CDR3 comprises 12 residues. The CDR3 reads CAWSVNSYEQYF. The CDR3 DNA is TGTGCCTGGAGTGTAAATAGCTACGAGCAGTACTTC.

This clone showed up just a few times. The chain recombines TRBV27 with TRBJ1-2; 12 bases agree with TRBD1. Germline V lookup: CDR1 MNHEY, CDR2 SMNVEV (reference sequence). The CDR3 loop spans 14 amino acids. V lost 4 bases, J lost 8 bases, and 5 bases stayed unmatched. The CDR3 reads CASSSGQGAQGYTF. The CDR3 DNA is TGTGCCAGCAGTTCGGGACAGGGGGCGCAGGGCTACACCTTC.

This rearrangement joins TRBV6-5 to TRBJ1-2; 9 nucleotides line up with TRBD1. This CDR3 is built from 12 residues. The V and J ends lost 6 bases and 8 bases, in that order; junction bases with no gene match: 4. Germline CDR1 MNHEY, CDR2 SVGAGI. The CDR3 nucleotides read TGTGCCAGCAGGGACAGGGGAGGCGGCTACACCTTC. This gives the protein CASRDRGGGYTF.

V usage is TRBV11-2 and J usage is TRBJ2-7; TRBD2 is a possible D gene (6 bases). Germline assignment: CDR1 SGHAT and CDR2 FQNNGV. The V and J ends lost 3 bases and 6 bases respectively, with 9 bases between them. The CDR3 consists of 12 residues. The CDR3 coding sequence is TGTGCCAGCAGCTTGGGGACTGCCGAGCAGTACTTC. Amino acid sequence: CASSLGTAEQYF.

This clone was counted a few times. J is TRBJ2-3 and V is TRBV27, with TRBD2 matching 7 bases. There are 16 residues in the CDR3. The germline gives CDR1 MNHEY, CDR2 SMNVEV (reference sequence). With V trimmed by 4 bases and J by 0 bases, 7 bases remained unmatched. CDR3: CASSSPSGASTDTQYF. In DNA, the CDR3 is TGTGCCAGCAGTTCCCCCAGCGGGGCTAGCACAGATACGCAGTATTTT.

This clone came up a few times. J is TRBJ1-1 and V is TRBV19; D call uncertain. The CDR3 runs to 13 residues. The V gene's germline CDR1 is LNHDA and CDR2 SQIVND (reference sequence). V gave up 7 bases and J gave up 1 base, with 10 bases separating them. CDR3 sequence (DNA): TGTGCCAGTACCTACCAATGGAACACTGAAGCTTTCTTT. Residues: CASTYQWNTEAFF.

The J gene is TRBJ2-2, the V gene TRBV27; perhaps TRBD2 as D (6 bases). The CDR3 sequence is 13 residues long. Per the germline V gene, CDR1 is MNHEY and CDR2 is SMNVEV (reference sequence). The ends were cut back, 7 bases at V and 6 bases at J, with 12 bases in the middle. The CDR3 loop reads CASMEGRPGELFF. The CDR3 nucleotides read TGTGCCAGCATGGAGGGGAGGCCCGGGGAGCTGTTTTTT.

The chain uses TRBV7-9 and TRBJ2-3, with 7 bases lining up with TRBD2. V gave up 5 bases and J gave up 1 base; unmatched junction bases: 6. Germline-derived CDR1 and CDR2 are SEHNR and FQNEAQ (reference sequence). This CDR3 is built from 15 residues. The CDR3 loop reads CASSPRAGGTDTQYF. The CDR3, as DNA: TGTGCCAGCAGCCCAAGGGCGGGGGGCACAGATACGCAGTATTTT.

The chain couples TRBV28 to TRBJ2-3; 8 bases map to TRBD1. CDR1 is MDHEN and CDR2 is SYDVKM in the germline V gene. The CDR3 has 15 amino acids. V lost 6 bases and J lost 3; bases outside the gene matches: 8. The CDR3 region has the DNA TGTGCCAGCAGGCTACAGGGGGTGGGGACAGATACGCAGTATTTT. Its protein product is CASRLQGVGTDTQYF.

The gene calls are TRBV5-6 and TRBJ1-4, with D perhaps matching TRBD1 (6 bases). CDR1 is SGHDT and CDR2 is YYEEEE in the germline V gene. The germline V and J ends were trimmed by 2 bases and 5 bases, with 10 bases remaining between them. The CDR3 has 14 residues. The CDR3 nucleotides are TGTGCCAGCAGCTTAGCAGGGGTGAATGAAAAACTGTTTTTT. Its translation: CASSLAGVNEKLFF.

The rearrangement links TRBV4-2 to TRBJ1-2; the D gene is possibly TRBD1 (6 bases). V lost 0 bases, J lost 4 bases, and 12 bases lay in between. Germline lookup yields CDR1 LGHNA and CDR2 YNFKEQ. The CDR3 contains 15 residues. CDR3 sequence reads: CASSQDNGQPYGYTF. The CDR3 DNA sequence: TGTGCCAGCAGCCAAGACAACGGACAGCCCTATGGCTACACCTTC.

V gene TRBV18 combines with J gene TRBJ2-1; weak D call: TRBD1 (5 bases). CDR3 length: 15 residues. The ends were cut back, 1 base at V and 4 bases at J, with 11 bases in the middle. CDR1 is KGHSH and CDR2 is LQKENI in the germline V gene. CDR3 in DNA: TGTGCCAGCTCACCACGAGACAGCCAATACAATGAGCAGTTCTTC. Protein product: CASSPRDSQYNEQFF.

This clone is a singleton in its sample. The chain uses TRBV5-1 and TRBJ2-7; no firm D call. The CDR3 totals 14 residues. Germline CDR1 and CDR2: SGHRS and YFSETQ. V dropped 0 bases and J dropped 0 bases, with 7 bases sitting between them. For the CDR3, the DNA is TGCGCCAGCAGCTTGGATGGCAACTCCTACGAGCAGTACTTC. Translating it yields CASSLDGNSYEQYF. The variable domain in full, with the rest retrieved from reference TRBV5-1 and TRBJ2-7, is KAGVTQTPRYLIKTRGQQVTLSCSPISGHRSVSWYQQTPGQGLQFLFEYFSETQRNKGNFPGRFSGRQFSNSRSEMNVSTLELGDSALYLCASSLDGNSYEQYFGPGTRLTVT.

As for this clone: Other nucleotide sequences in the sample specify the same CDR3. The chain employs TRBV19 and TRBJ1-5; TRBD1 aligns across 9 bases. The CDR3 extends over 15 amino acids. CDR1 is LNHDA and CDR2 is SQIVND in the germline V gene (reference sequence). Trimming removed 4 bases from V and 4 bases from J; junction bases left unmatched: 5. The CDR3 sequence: CASSTTGGGNQPQHF. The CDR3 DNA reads TGTGCCAGTAGTACAACAGGGGGCGGGAATCAGCCCCAGCATTTT.